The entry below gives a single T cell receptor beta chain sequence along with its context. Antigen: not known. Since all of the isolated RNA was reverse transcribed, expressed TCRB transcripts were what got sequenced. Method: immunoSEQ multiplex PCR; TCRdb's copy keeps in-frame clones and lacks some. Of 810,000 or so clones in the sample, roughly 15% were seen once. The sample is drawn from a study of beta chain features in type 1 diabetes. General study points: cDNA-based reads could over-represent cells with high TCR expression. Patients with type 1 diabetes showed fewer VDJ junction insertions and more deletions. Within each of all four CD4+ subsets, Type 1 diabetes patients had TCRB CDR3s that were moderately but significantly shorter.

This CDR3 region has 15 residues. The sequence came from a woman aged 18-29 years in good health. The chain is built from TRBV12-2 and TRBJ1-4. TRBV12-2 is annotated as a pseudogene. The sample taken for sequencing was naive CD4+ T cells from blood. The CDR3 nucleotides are TGTGCAAGTCGCTCCTGGGACGTAATTAATGAAAAACTGTTTTTT. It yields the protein CASRSWDVINEKLFF.